This paragraph reports one TCR beta chain. Its antigen is unidentified. The CDR3 is 17 residues long. Germline V CDR1 and CDR2: LGHNA, YNFKEQ. The UMIs carried a 6-nucleotide sample barcode, and they were added by template switching. TCRdb re-called the 5' RACE reads and gives one entry per CDR3 protein, without DNA. This repertoire comprises approximately 330,000 distinct CDR3 sequences; its ten largest clones make up 2%. The sample comes from a study of monozygotic twins with inflammatory bowel disease. Notes on the study in general: Healthy co-twins exceeded IBD patients in TCRbeta diversity as measured by inverse Simpson.

The sequencing sample was made of blood. The chain carries TRBV4-2 and TRBJ2-6; TCRdb picks TRBD1, but there is no DNA to check that call. This receptor was taken from a human donor with ulcerative colitis or Crohn's disease, or a healthy co-twin of an affected twin (not recorded which). Here the CDR3 reads CASSQDVKGSGANVLTF.